This T cell receptor beta chain was captured by sequencing in a study of cytomegalovirus exposure and HLA in healthy donors (dated by TCRdb to 2016 to 2017). Context from the whole study: An earlier analysis of approximately 550 of the donors reported 250 to 350 Gb of sequence data and roughly 110 million unique TCR beta sequences from roughly 180 million T cells. An early release that covered more than 550 HLA-typed donors contained about 300 gigabases of sequencing data and 65 million to 100 million unique TCR sequences. Across approximately 400 genotyped donors of the cohort, an average of about 240,000 unique TCR beta nucleotide sequences per donor were sequenced, and 15% to 20% of those sequences were non-productive. An earlier analysis of around 540 of the donors applied high-throughput TCR beta sequencing to assess whether each TCR beta V gene segment acted as functional or pseudogenic. Among the roughly 390 genotyped donors, around 81% belonged to the genetic ancestry cluster associated with self-reported Caucasian donors. Both class I and class II loci were covered by HLA typing, at four-digit resolution. Along with the approximately 700-subject first cohort, a separate validation cohort of over a hundred different subjects was used. Rather than using new phenotypic data, the later analysis identified candidate immune exposures from TCR beta sequences and from how often those sequences occurred across donors. All discovery cohort repertoires had been generated on a single sequencing platform. The aim of the study was to test whether cataloging public T cell receptors could identify signatures of past pathogen exposure. Roughly five DR-DQ haplotypes were handled as single units for association and clustering because linkage in the cohort was strong. The study profiled the T cell repertoires of hundreds of subjects by immunosequencing and related them to cytomegalovirus serostatus. A later genetic analysis took genome-wide SNP genotypes for 398 of the 666 donors and used that subset as a discovery cohort. Typing coverage differed by locus: A, B, C, DRB1 and DQB1 were typed in roughly 620-640 donors, DQA1 in approximately 520, DPA1 in 600 to 610, and DPB1 in 450 to 480. Donor age, sex, ethnicity and CMV serostatus were compiled together with the repertoire data. High-throughput TCR immunosequencing, statistical association of individual TCRs with disease status, and machine learning were combined to predict cytomegalovirus infection status. A later analysis re-analyzed previously published TCR beta repertoires from roughly 630 donors and added high-resolution HLA genotyping to study TCR occurrence patterns.

The cohort consisted of hundreds of healthy bone marrow donors. All cohort members were sampled while nominally healthy, although unrecorded immune exposures were likely present. The donor was CMV seronegative and was included in the group of a few hundred seronegative cohort members. A peripheral blood sample was provided by each donor, and peripheral blood mononuclear cells were used for TCR beta sequencing. Genomic DNA was extracted from the blood cell samples with the Qiagen DNeasy Blood Extraction Kit. CDR1 and CDR2, looked up from the germline V gene, are SGHVS and FNYEAQ. Trimming takes 5 bases from V and 2 bases from J, and the germline ends sit 16 bases apart. The CDR3, from cysteine to phenylalanine, totals 16 residues. Only the CDR3 region is kept as DNA, spanning 48 bases read in frame from base 1. What the study reported, not specific to this receptor: A later analysis reported that several top co-occurrence clusters appeared linked to parvovirus B19, influenza, CMV and Epstein-Barr virus. Only TCR beta chains were sequenced in this cohort, and the absence of alpha or paired-chain data limited detectable features. In vitro tests confirmed that a few of the cytomegalovirus-associated TCR beta chains recognize cytomegalovirus antigens. According to the authors, the approach could potentially be generalized to other disease states and immunological phenotypes. An earlier analysis of some 590 of the donors showed that most TCR beta V segments appeared in productive rearrangements either about 90% or about 30% of the time, which broadly matched IMGT annotations. According to a later analysis, TCR association rates differed among HLA loci, with DRB1 alleles showing the most associated TCRs and HLA-C alleles showing the fewest. According to a later genetic analysis, donors in an Asian-associated ancestry cluster had fewer N-insertions in productive TCRs than the roughly 660-donor mean. A further reported finding was that TCR beta sequences accurately predicted the HLA-A and HLA-B alleles for most subjects in the first cohort. In a later analysis, HLA-associated TCR beta chains showed more clonal expansion and lower generation probabilities than non-associated chains that were equally common. Linkage disequilibrium might explain the correlated functional status among segregating V segments, but an unknown experimental factor could not be excluded. In both the original and validation cohorts, the classifier was reported to diagnose cytomegalovirus status with high specificity and sensitivity. A later analysis found that most CMV-associated TCR beta chains appeared HLA-restricted, with HLA associations seemingly driven largely by CMV exposure. The presence/absence analyses assumed that sequencing depth was roughly uniform across donors, and that assumption may not be true. A total of some 180 TCR beta chains were listed by the study as associated with cytomegalovirus. Because HLA typing was unavailable for some donors at each locus, only the typed subset was used in association tests. Some IMGT-functional V segments, including TRBV6-2 and TRBV6-3, could not be distinguished by the 87-base-pair reads and were therefore excluded. Across donors, most TCR sequences were observed very rarely, whereas some public TCRs were present in many individuals. Assigning TCR associations to individual alleles was difficult when HLA alleles, especially DR and DQ, strongly co-occurred. In a later analysis, about 16,000 TCR beta sequences were associated with specific HLA alleles at a false discovery rate of 0.05. An association between a missense DCLRE1C variant and V-gene and J-gene trimming of TCR beta chains was found in a later genetic analysis and replicated in an independent cohort. A cluster of highly shared sequence variants was judged likely to be a technical artifact of the sequencing pipeline. For the cohort, immune exposure information was limited to CMV serostatus. Because counts were too low, 15 to 20 rarely observed V segments, including chromosome 9 orphons, were excluded from the earlier analysis of several hundred of the donors.

The library was produced with the immunoSEQ multiplex PCR assay. The multiplex PCR relied on a mix of 60 forward primers for TCR Vbeta segments and 13 reverse primers for TCR Jbeta segments. Amplification of the CDR3 region of rearranged TCR beta genes was performed with a multiplex PCR assay on genomic DNA. The Illumina HiSeq System was used to sequence the amplified TCR beta libraries as 87-base-pair reads. For the original study's pipeline: A later analysis counted tens of millions of unique TCR beta chains across the roughly 700 repertoires, and some 11 million of these chains were shared by at least two donors. To remove PCR and sequencing errors, raw reads were error-corrected and collapsed into unique sequences using a nearest-neighbor algorithm that merged closely related sequences. CDR3 sequences were aligned to IMGT reference sequences to assign V, D and J gene segments. For a sequence to be retained, a match of at least six nucleotides to both a V gene segment and a J gene segment was required. A rearrangement was called productive if the CDR3 had no stop codons and remained in frame with V and J, and every other rearrangement was called non-productive. CDR3 was defined by IMGT convention, running from the second conserved V-encoded cysteine to the conserved J-encoded phenylalanine. The earlier analysis of more than 450 of the donors excluded sequences that lacked an unambiguous match to a single V gene segment. An earlier analysis of a few hundred of the donors called V segments functional above 56.7% productive rearrangements and segregating when the between-donor standard deviation exceeded 5%. A statistical classification framework was developed to diagnose cytomegalovirus status using the catalog of TCR beta chain sequences. In a later analysis, TCR nucleotide sequences were compared against IMGT/GENE-DB human TR gene sequences so that V and J genes could be assigned. Using the TCRdist pipeline, a later analysis assigned CDR3 sequences along with most-parsimonious VDJ recombination scenarios. In a later analysis, each TCR beta chain was defined by its CDR3 amino acid sequence together with its V-gene family, and reads without a unique V-gene family were excluded. In a later analysis, fewer than 650 highly shared, low-generation-probability nucleotide sequences were removed to address suspected cross-contamination and a sequencing artifact. In a later analysis, a clonal expansion index was calculated for each public chain from normalized within-repertoire ranks of inferred template counts. In a later analysis, generation probabilities were computed using a VDJ recombination model fitted to out-of-frame rearrangements, and the results were checked against IGoR. In a later analysis, hypergeometric tests were used to score TCR-TCR, TCR-HLA and TCR-CMV co-occurrence, with a repertoire-size bias correction applied to TCR pairs. False discovery rates were estimated in a later analysis by permuting HLA or CMV assignments 20 times. In a later analysis, co-occurring TCRs were grouped with DBSCAN, and TCRdist sequence similarity was added when clustering was performed within HLA-allele-positive subsets. For co-occurrence clustering, repertoires with fewer than 30,000 or more than 120,000 public chains were excluded, along with five repertoires with anomalous nucleotide sharing. This is the immuneACCESS table as TCRdb keeps it, with only in-frame sequences that have V and J called. A part of the clones is gone; compared with another copy, unresolved V genes explain less than half, and the rest is unexplained. The V and J calls and clone size are taken from that table; D and trimming were inferred from the DNA. In all, the sample holds about 160,000 clones, and approximately 75% of those were seen once. Approximately 2% of the sample is held by the ten biggest clonotypes.

Remarks on this clone: Its recognized antigen is unknown. Per-base qualities were not stored, and no clone one base away is much larger.

This TCR came from a woman under 30 in good health and CMV-seronegative. Recombination linked TRBV7-6 to TRBJ2-1; no D segment can be confidently identified. The sequenced sample consisted of PBMCs. The DNA is as follows: TGTGCCAGCAGCCTAAAGGCGCGGATCCCCTACAATGAGCAGTTCTTC. Its product reads: CASSLKARIPYNEQFF.